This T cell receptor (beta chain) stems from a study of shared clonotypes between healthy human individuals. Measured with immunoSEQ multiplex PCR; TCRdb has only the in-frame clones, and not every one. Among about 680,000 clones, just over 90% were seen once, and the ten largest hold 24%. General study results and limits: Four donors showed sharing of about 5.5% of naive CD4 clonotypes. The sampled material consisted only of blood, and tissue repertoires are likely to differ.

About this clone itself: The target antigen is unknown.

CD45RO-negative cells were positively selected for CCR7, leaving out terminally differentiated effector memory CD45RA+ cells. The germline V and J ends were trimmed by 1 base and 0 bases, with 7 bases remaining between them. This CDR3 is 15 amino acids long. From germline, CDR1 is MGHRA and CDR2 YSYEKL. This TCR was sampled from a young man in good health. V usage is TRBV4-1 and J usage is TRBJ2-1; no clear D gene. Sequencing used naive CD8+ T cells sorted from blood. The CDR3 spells CASSQGPSSYNEQFF. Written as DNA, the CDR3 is TGCGCCAGCAGCCAAGGACCAAGCTCCTACAATGAGCAGTTCTTC.